This TCR beta chain was recorded in a study of yellow fever vaccine responses in identical twins. TCRdb re-called the RT-PCR reads through MiXCR, storing one row per CDR3 protein. The sample has roughly 23,000 distinct CDR3 sequences; 77% are singletons. Concerning this clonotype itself: What it recognizes is unknown.

Study-wide results and limits: Twins' vaccine T cell response reportedly gave the appearance of partial convergence and partial personalization.

The sequence was obtained from a woman aged 18 to 35 who received the yellow fever vaccine. The source was T cells from blood (PBMCs), unsorted or a sorted subset (not recorded which), collected before or after yellow fever vaccination (not recorded which).

Here the CDR3 DNA reads TGTGCCAGCAGCCCACGGGAGGTTGCGTGGGAGACCCAGTACTTC. It translates to CASSPREVAWETQYF. This chain links TRBV7-6 with TRBJ2-5, with 7 bases matching TRBD2. There are 15 residues in the CDR3. Germline V gene data show CDR1 as SGHVS and CDR2 as FNYEAQ. The ends lost 5 bases at V and 5 bases at J; junction bases unmatched: 11.